This TCR beta chain appears in the sequencing data of a study of blood T cell repertoires in COVID-19 (dated by TCRdb to 2018 to 2020). At the level of the whole study: The collaborator samples originated in the United States, Italy and Spain and spanned the acute and convalescent phases of COVID-19. The prospective study material was composed of cDNA or gDNA derived from T cells, B-cell-depleted T cells, or PBMCs. The dataset comprised deeply sampled blood TCRbeta repertoires from subjects exposed to, actively infected with, or recovered from COVID-19. The repertoires were made available in a free public database intended to serve as a resource for research on the immune response to SARS-CoV-2. Samples came from the ongoing ImmuneRACE study (first 160 participants) plus 1,254 subjects from 6 global collaborators. Sample metadata almost always included a de-identified subject ID, COVID-19 status, age in years and sex. Where HLA class I and class II types were available, the types were taken from metadata supplied by the sample provider, not from assay-based typing. General conclusions and limits of the study: How much clinical and demographic metadata was included differed by source and by participant, and the metadata was provided uncurated.

The immunoSEQ Assay, a bias-controlled multiplex PCR, was used to amplify TCRbeta CDR3 regions from genomic DNA. The paper's processing steps were these. Within the assay, amplification of reference gene primers was used to estimate how many nucleated cells each sample contained. To quantify the absolute abundance of each unique TCRbeta CDR3 rearrangement, sequence reads were collapsed and filtered. For each sample, productive Simpson clonality was calculated as the square root of Simpson's diversity index over productive rearrangements. Not all clones reach the TCRdb copy of this immuneACCESS table, which keeps in-frame sequences only. Checked studies attribute under half of the gap to unresolved V genes and leave the rest unexplained. That table furnishes V, J and clone size, whereas the DNA furnished D and trimming. Across this sample there are approximately 290,000 clones, with roughly 84% seen only once. Around a sixth of the sample lies in the top ten.

V loses 6 bases, J loses 0 bases, and the germline ends lie 12 bases apart. The CDR3 starts with the cysteine, ends with the phenylalanine, and has 14 residues. Of all the DNA, just the CDR3 is kept, 42 bases in frame from base 1. For CDR1 and CDR2, the germline V gene (reference sequence) lists MNHEY and SMNVEV. In Seattle, one collaborating source enrolled patients while the infection was active and tracked those patients longitudinally over the course of disease. Whole blood was collected in K2EDTA tubes by collaborating institutions according to the institutions' own protocols. For TCRbeta analysis, collaborators shipped samples in one of three forms: frozen whole blood, isolated PBMCs, or DNA extracted from either of those sample types. As to this clone: The antigen it recognizes is unknown. Per-base quality was not reported, and no clone a single base away is much larger than it.

The chain uses TRBV27 and TRBJ2-7; the D segment could be TRBD1, given 6 matching bases. The sample comprised peripheral blood. The source is a person aged 70 to 79 with COVID-19, enrolled during active disease. In nucleotides, the sequence is TGTGCCAGCAGGCCCAGGACAGTCTCCTACGAGCAGTACTTC. It encodes CASRPRTVSYEQYF.